This T cell receptor beta chain was identified during a study of shared clonotypes between healthy human individuals. Study at large: The cohort had two women and a few men, ages 18 to 49.

TCRdb's table, derived via immunoSEQ multiplex PCR, lists solely in-frame clones and lacks some. This table holds about 1 million clones, approximately 68% found once. In the case of this clone: Its matching antigen is unknown.

The study's findings and limits: Generally, naive subsets came out with larger estimated richness than memory subsets.

This CDR3 is 16 amino acids long. From germline, CDR1 is SGDLS and CDR2 YYNGEE. Trimming removed 2 bases at V and 8 bases at J, with 22 bases between. The clonotype was recovered from a man in his late teens or twenties in good health. The sample consisted of memory CD4+ T cells sorted from blood. Subset given: CD45RA-negative fraction. The rearrangement uses TRBV9 and TRBJ1-2; D is possibly TRBD1 (6 bases). The CDR3 spells CASSVQTGLGGKGYTF. The DNA of the CDR3 is TGTGCCAGCAGCGTTCAGACAGGCCTTGGAGGAAAGGGCTACACCTTC.